The entry below describes one T cell receptor (beta chain). The antigen is not known. This sample was taken from a study of Graves' ophthalmopathy and Graves' hyperthyroidism. CDR3 regions of TCR beta were amplified from RNA transcripts. RT-PCR was first run with HTBI primers, then multiplex PCR in a second round. TCRdb analysed the multiplex PCR reads with MiXCR anew, one entry per CDR3 protein. The table lists around 660,000 distinct CDR3 sequences, more than 40% of them singletons. No donor had other autoimmune disease, uncontrolled infection, pregnancy or lactation. Study observations and caveats: Most thyroid clonotypes with frequency above 0.001 were detected in blood too.

Germline CDR1 is SGHVS and CDR2 is FQNEAQ. The CDR3 is made up of 16 amino acids. V was clipped by 1 base and J by 1 base; unmatched bases: 3. The source of this sequence is an adult man with Graves' ophthalmopathy. Input material: peripheral blood. The rearrangement uses TRBV7-8 and TRBJ2-7, with 11 positions matching TRBD2. CDR3 in amino acids: CASSLVASGGSYEQYF. The CDR3 DNA reads TGTGCCAGCAGCTTAGTGGCTAGCGGGGGGTCCTACGAGCAGTACTTC.